Listed below are T cell receptor beta chains from one sample, sequenced in a study of T cell responses to AZD1222 COVID-19 vaccine. TCRdb's table, derived via immunoSEQ multiplex PCR, lists solely in-frame clones and lacks some. The profile shows over 130,000 clones, 75% to 90% of them singletons. Sequences were derived from peripheral blood, sampled on day 0 of AZD1222 vaccination. All receptors derive from an adult in good health. CDR3s include the opening cysteine and the closing phenylalanine or tryptophan. A D gene is named only where the DNA matches it firmly. Expanded clones are given a class, and other clones once, few, many or no size at all.

>NA|TRBJ1-1|TRBV27|NA
CASSTNTEAFF
TGTGCCAGCAGTACAAACACTGAAGCTTTCTTT
>NA|TRBJ2-5|TRBV5-4|NA
CASSKGGTQYF
TGTGCCAGCAGCAAAGGGGGGACCCAGTACTTC
>TRBD2|TRBJ2-7|TRBV2|NA
CASSDGRAYEQYF
TGTGCCAGCAGTGACGGGAGGGCTTACGAGCAGTACTTC
>NA|TRBJ1-5|TRBV12-3/TRBV12-4|NA
CASSFGQPQHF
TGTGCCAGCAGTTTTGGGCAGCCCCAGCATTTT
>NA|TRBJ2-5|TRBV7-2|NA
CASSPDRFETQYF
TGTGCCAGCAGCCCAGACAGGTTCGAGACCCAGTACTTC
>NA|TRBJ1-6|TRBV6-4|NA
CASSDRFPSPLHF
TGTGCCAGCAGTGACAGGTTTCCTTCACCCCTCCACTTT
>NA|TRBJ2-1|TRBV10-3|NA
CAIKSEGSYNEQFF
TGTGCCATAAAGAGCGAGGGTTCCTACAATGAGCAGTTCTTC
>NA|TRBJ1-2|TRBV10-3|NA
CAISNRDGGYTF
TGTGCCATCAGTAACCGGGACGGTGGCTACACCTTC
>NA|TRBJ1-5|TRBV5-8|NA
CASPGEGLLLYGNQPQHF
TGTGCCAGCCCCGGGGAGGGATTATTATTGTACGGGAATCAGCCCCAGCATTTT
>NA|TRBJ1-1|TRBV9|NA
CASSVSAGAEAFF
TGTGCCAGCAGCGTGTCAGCAGGAGCTGAAGCTTTCTTT
>TRBD1|TRBJ1-5|TRBV6-6|NA
CASGTDRVNQPQHF
TGTGCCAGCGGTACCGACAGGGTCAATCAGCCCCAGCATTTT
>NA|TRBJ2-2|TRBV28|NA
CASSTRAGYDGELFF
TGTGCCAGCAGTACACGGGCCGGGTATGACGGGGAGCTGTTTTTT
>NA|TRBJ1-5|TRBV28|NA
CASSLAGRRGQPQHF
TGTGCCAGCAGTTTGGCGGGCCGGAGGGGTCAGCCCCAGCATTTT
>TRBD2|TRBJ2-7|TRBV4-1|once
CASSLSGGDEQYF
TGCGCCAGCAGCCTTAGCGGGGGAGACGAGCAGTACTTC